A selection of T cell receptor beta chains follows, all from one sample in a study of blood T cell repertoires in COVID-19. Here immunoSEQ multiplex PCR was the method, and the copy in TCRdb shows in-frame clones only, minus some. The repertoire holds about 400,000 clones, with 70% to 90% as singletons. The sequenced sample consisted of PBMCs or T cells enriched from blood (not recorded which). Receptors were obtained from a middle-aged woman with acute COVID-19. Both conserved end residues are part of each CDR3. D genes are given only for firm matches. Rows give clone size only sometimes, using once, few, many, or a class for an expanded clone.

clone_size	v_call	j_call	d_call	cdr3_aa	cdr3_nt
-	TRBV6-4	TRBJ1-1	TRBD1	CASRLGQGANTEAFF	TGTGCCAGCAGACTCGGACAGGGGGCAAACACTGAAGCTTTCTTT
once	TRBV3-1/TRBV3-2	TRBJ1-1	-	CASSRSSESRTEAFF	TGTGCCAGCAGCCGTTCCTCCGAGTCCCGAACTGAAGCTTTCTTT
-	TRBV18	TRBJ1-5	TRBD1	CASSSLGQGKGNQPQHF	TGTGCCAGCTCATCTCTAGGACAGGGCAAGGGCAATCAGCCCCAGCATTTT
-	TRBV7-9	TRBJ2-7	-	CASSGDSAYEQYF	TGTGCCAGCAGCGGTGACAGTGCCTACGAGCAGTACTTC
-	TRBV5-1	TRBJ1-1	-	CASSLVQGRESTEAFF	TGCGCCAGCAGCTTGGTTCAGGGGCGGGAGAGCACTGAAGCTTTCTTT
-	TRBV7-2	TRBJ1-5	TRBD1	CASSMTGWNQPQHF	TGTGCCAGCAGCATGACAGGGTGGAATCAGCCCCAGCATTTT
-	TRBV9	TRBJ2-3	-	CASSGAGSLSTDTQYF	TGTGCCAGCAGCGGGGCGGGTAGTCTCAGCACAGATACGCAGTATTTT
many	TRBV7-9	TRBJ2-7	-	CASSSALGQTCYF	TGTGCCAGCAGCTCAGCCCTAGGACAGACCTGTTACTTC
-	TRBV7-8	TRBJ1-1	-	CASSLTHKNTEAFF	TGTGCCAGCAGCTTAACACATAAGAACACTGAAGCTTTCTTT
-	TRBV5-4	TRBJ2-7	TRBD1	CASSLALGQGALEQYF	TGTGCCAGCAGCTTGGCCTTGGGACAGGGGGCGCTGGAGCAGTACTTC
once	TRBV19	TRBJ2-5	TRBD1	CASRRQGGQETQYF	TGTGCCAGTAGGAGACAGGGCGGGCAAGAGACCCAGTACTTC
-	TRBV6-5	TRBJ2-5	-	CATDRRDQETQYF	TGTGCCACAGACAGGCGAGACCAAGAGACCCAGTACTTC
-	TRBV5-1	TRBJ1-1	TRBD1	CASSWTGGADTEAFF	TGCGCCAGCAGCTGGACAGGGGGCGCGGACACTGAAGCTTTCTTT
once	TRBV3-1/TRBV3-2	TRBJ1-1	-	CASSPDGLPNTEAFF	TGTGCCAGCAGTCCCGATGGGCTCCCGAACACTGAAGCTTTCTTT
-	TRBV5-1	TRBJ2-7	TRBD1	CASSLVSPGTGGAEQYF	TGCGCCAGCAGCTTGGTTTCCCCCGGGACAGGGGGCGCCGAGCAGTACTTC
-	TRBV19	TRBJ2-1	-	CASSIPGTYNEQFF	TGTGCCAGTAGTATTCCCGGGACCTACAATGAGCAGTTCTTC
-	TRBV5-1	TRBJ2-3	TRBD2	CASGTSVGTSTDTQYF	TGCGCCAGCGGAACTAGCGTCGGGACTAGCACAGATACGCAGTATTTT
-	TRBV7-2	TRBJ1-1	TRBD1	CASSSRQGANTEAFF	TGTGCCAGCAGCTCCCGACAGGGTGCGAACACTGAAGCTTTCTTT
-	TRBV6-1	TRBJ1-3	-	CASSEASGRQLGTIYF	TGTGCCAGCAGTGAAGCATCGGGTCGGCAACTGGGCACCATATATTTT
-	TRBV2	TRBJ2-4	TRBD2	CASNPWRGGGNIQYF	TGTGCCAGCAATCCCTGGCGGGGGGGCGGAAACATTCAGTACTTC
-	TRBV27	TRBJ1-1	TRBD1	CASSFRGRDTEAFF	TGTGCCAGCAGTTTCAGGGGGCGCGACACTGAAGCTTTCTTT
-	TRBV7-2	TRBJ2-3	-	CASSLNVYGSDTQYF	TGTGCCAGCAGCTTAAATGTCTACGGGTCAGATACGCAGTATTTT
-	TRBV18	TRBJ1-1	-	CASSHGSDTEAFF	TGTGCCAGCTCACACGGTAGTGACACTGAAGCTTTCTTT
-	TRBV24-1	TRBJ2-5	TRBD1	CATSDLSTGDQETQYF	TGTGCCACCAGTGATCTCTCTACAGGGGATCAAGAGACCCAGTACTTC
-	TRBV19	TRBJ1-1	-	CASSLTENTEAFF	TGTGCCAGTAGTTTAACAGAGAACACTGAAGCTTTCTTT
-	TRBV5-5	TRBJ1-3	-	CASSLGVVNTIYF	TGTGCCAGCAGCTTGGGAGTAGTAAACACCATATATTTT
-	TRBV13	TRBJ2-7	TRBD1	CASSAGTGYEQYF	TGTGCCAGCAGCGCCGGGACAGGGTACGAGCAGTACTTC
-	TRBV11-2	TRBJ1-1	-	CASSPGGDLNTEAFF	TGTGCCAGCAGCCCGGGGGGAGATCTGAACACTGAAGCTTTCTTT
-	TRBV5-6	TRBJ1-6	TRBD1	CASSRGTAYNSPLHF	TGTGCCAGCAGCCGCGGGACAGCCTATAATTCACCCCTCCACTTT
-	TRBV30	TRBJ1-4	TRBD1	CAWQGDGEKLFF	TGTGCCTGGCAGGGGGATGGGGAAAAACTGTTTTTT
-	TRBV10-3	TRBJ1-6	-	CAISESVWRSYNSPLHF	TGTGCCATCAGTGAGTCGGTCTGGAGATCTTATAATTCACCCCTCCACTTT
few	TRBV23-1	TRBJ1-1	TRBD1	CASIPNTTGADPEAFF	TGCGCCAGCATCCCAAACACGACAGGGGCGGATCCTGAAGCTTTCTTT
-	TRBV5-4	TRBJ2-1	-	CASSLGYGGYEQFF	TGTGCCAGCAGCTTGGGGTATGGGGGGTATGAGCAGTTCTTC
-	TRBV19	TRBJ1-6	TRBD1	CASSGGLRTGFSPLHF	TGTGCCAGTAGTGGCGGATTGCGGACAGGGTTTTCACCCCTCCACTTT
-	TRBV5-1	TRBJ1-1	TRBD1	CASRKETGLNTEAFF	TGCGCCAGCAGAAAAGAGACAGGGTTGAACACTGAAGCTTTCTTT
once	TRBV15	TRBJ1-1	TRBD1	CATSSRQGARSSTEAFF	TGTGCCACCAGCAGTCGACAGGGGGCAAGGTCGTCCACTGAAGCTTTCTTT
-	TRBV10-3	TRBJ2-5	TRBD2	CAISSTGLAGETQYF	TGTGCCATCAGTTCCACGGGACTAGCGGGGGAGACCCAGTACTTC
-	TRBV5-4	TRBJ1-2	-	CASSYDGHNYGYTF	TGTGCCAGCAGTTATGACGGACACAACTATGGCTACACCTTC
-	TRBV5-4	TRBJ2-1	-	CASSSGGILSEQFF	TGTGCCAGCAGCTCCGGGGGTATTTTGAGTGAGCAGTTCTTC
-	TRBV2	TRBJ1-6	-	CASSLSDSHNSPLHF	TGTGCCAGCAGTTTGTCGGACAGTCATAATTCACCCCTCCACTTT
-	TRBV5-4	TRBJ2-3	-	CASSLIAADTQYF	TGTGCCAGCAGCTTAATAGCAGCAGATACGCAGTATTTT
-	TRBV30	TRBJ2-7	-	CAWSYRLYEQYF	TGTGCCTGGAGTTACAGGCTTTACGAGCAGTACTTC
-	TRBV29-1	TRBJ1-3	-	CSAEGVTGNTIYF	TGCAGCGCCGAGGGGGTAACTGGAAACACCATATATTTT
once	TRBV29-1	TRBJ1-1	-	CSVEVAVNTEAFF	TGCAGCGTTGAAGTAGCAGTGAACACTGAAGCTTTCTTT
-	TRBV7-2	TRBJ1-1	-	CASSFGVTAFF	TGTGCCAGCAGCTTCGGGGTTACAGCTTTCTTT
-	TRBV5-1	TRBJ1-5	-	CASSLGSGQPQHF	TGCGCCAGCAGCTTGGGGTCGGGTCAGCCCCAGCATTTT
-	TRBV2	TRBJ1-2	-	CASSERAGVDGYTF	TGTGCCAGCAGTGAAAGGGCAGGGGTAGATGGCTACACCTTC
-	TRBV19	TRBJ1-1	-	CASSSRTDMNTEAFF	TGTGCCAGTAGTTCCAGGACAGATATGAACACTGAAGCTTTCTTT
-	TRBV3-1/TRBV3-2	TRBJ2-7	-	CASSQTGEGSYEQYF	TGTGCCAGCAGCCAAACGGGGGAAGGATCCTACGAGCAGTACTTC